These 24 T cell receptor beta chains were sequenced from one sample in a study of T cell clones after liver transplantation. Sequenced by immunoSEQ multiplex PCR; TCRdb stores in-frame clones only, minus some. Here the sample spans some 70,000 clones, around 90% being singletons. Source: CD4+ T cells from blood, taken before liver transplant. The receptors derive from a human donor who received a liver transplant.

The chain has TRBV10-2 and TRBJ1-2, with 8 bases aligning to TRBD1. The J segment lost 8 bases and the V segment lost 3 bases, leaving 11 bases of the junction unmatched. Germline values: CDR1 WSHSY, CDR2 SAAADI. There are 15 residues in the CDR3. The CDR3 DNA follows: TGCGCCAGCAGTGACCGGACAGGGACAGGAGGCGGCTACACCTTC. Protein sequence: CASSDRTGTGGGYTF.

The chain has TRBV5-4 and TRBJ2-3; D is possibly TRBD1 or TRBD2 (6 bases each). CDR1 and CDR2 (germline): SGHNT, YYREEE (reference sequence). The CDR3 is 15 amino acids. Trimming removed 0 bases at V and 5 bases at J, with 13 bases between. The CDR3 DNA sequence: TGTGCCAGCAGCTTGGTAGGGGGGTGGGGAGATACGCAGTATTTT. Translated: CASSLVGGWGDTQYF.

The J gene is TRBJ1-5, the V gene TRBV28; D remains ambiguous. Trimming pared 1 base from V and 7 bases from J, leaving 5 bases between. Germline CDR1 and CDR2: MDHEN and SYDVKM. CDR3 length: 12 residues. This CDR3 is CASSLYRQPQHF. CDR3 in DNA: TGTGCCAGCAGTTTATATCGACAGCCCCAGCATTTT.

The rearrangement joins TRBV9 to TRBJ2-7; 11 nucleotides match TRBD1. In germline, CDR1 is SGDLS, CDR2 YYNGEE. CDR3 length: 16 amino acids. Losses at the gene ends were 0 bases for V and 5 bases for J; bases not matched to a gene: 7. Here the CDR3 DNA reads TGTGCCAGCAGCGTAGGTCCCGGGACAGGGGGTAACGAGCAGTACTTC. Protein: CASSVGPGTGGNEQYF.

The gene calls are TRBV5-4 and TRBJ2-7; TRBD2 matches 7 bases. Germline CDR1 is SGHNT and CDR2 is YYREEE (reference sequence). CDR3 length equals 16 residues. V trimming: 4 bases; J trimming: 1 base; junction bases outside the gene matches: 11. CDR3 DNA: TGTGCCAGCAGCCCGGGCTGGGCGGGAGTGTCCTACGAGCAGTACTTC. This codes for CASSPGWAGVSYEQYF. The full variable domain, its missing parts supplied by reference TRBV5-4 and TRBJ2-7, is ETGVTQSPTHLIKTRGQQVTLRCSSQSGHNTVSWYQQALGQGPQFIFQYYREEENGRGNFPPRFSGLQFPNYSSELNVNALELDDSALYLCASSPGWAGVSYEQYFGPGTRLTVT.

The CDR3, as DNA: TGTGCCAGCAACGTCGACAGGGGGGACACTGAAGCTTTCTTT. Amino acids: CASNVDRGDTEAFF. The J gene is TRBJ1-1, the V gene TRBV6-1, with 9 bases aligning to TRBD1. The germline V gene has CDR1 MNHNS and CDR2 SASEGT. This CDR3 is 14 amino acids long. Trimming removed 7 bases from V and 3 bases from J; junction bases left unmatched: 6.

This clone occurred once. The chain links TRBV6-5 to TRBJ1-1, with D perhaps TRBD1 (6 bases). CDR1 and CDR2 (germline): MNHEY, SVGAGI. Trimming took 7 bases from V and 7 from J, leaving 16 bases between them. There are 13 residues in the CDR3. CDR3 residues: CASTPPGQIEAFF. Written as DNA, the CDR3 is TGTGCCAGCACCCCACCCGGACAGATTGAAGCTTTCTTT.

The CDR3 sequence is CASSSDSGLSGEQFF. CDR3 sequence (DNA): TGTGCCAGCAGCTCCGACAGCGGCCTCAGCGGGGAGCAGTTCTTC. This sequence joins TRBV7-3 and TRBJ2-1, with a tentative D call TRBD2 (6 bases). The CDR3 is 15 residues long. The germline gives CDR1 SGHTA, CDR2 FQGTGA. Trimming shortened V by 4 bases and J by 10 bases, and 20 bases separated the two germline ends.

V gene TRBV13 combines with J gene TRBJ2-1; TRBD1 matches 9 bases. Germline V gives CDR1 PRHDT, CDR2 FYEKMQ (reference sequence). This CDR3 is 14 amino acids long. V shed 7 bases and J 5 bases; nucleotides not matched to a gene: 6. CDR3 coding DNA: TGTGCCAGCACCCGGGACAGGGAAGACAATGAGCAGTTCTTC. This codes for CASTRDREDNEQFF.

Remarks on this clone: The same CDR3 is also encoded by other DNA sequences in this sample. This chain links TRBV6-1 with TRBJ2-7, with unresolved D. The length of the CDR3 is 13 residues. Germline CDR1 MNHNS, CDR2 SASEGT. The ends were cut back, 0 bases at V and 4 bases at J, with 7 bases in the middle. This chain's CDR3 is CASSEALRYEQYF. Written as DNA, the CDR3 is TGTGCCAGCAGTGAAGCGCTTCGATACGAGCAGTACTTC.

This clone appeared once. This sequence joins TRBV28 and TRBJ2-7, with 12 bases aligning to TRBD2. The CDR3 has 19 residues. CDR1 MDHEN and CDR2 SYDVKM come from the germline V gene. Germline trimming cut 7 bases from V and 1 base from J; bases unmatched to any gene: 17. This chain's CDR3 is CASNPRRSSGRARSYEQYF. DNA for the CDR3: TGTGCCAGCAACCCTAGAAGGTCTAGCGGGAGGGCCCGGTCCTACGAGCAGTACTTC.

The chain carries TRBV5-1 and TRBJ2-1, with 12 bases matching TRBD2. Germline V gene data show CDR1 as SGHRS and CDR2 as YFSETQ. This CDR3 has 16 amino acids. Trimming took 0 bases from V and 7 from J; bases not matched to a gene: 5. In nucleotides, the CDR3 is TGCGCCAGCAGCTTGGCACTAGCGGGAGGAAAGAATGAGCAGTTCTTC. Translation: CASSLALAGGKNEQFF.

The chain employs TRBV14 and TRBJ2-7, with D possibly TRBD1 on 6 matching bases. This CDR3 has 14 residues. The V gene lost 1 base and the J gene lost 6 bases, with 13 bases spanning the gap. From germline, CDR1 is SGHDN and CDR2 FVKESK. The CDR3 protein is CASSQAWSGVEQYF. DNA of the CDR3: TGTGCCAGCAGCCAAGCGTGGTCAGGGGTCGAGCAGTACTTC.

This rearrangement joins TRBV19 to TRBJ2-7, with 8 bases aligning to TRBD1. J gave up 6 bases and V 6 bases, and 10 bases lay outside the gene matches. Germline CDR1 LNHDA, CDR2 SQIVND (reference sequence). The CDR3 length is 14 residues. The CDR3 sequence: CASSATGARSEQYF. CDR3 bases: TGTGCCAGTAGCGCGACAGGGGCAAGGAGCGAGCAGTACTTC.

The chain carries TRBV28 and TRBJ1-2; tentatively, D is TRBD1 (6 bases). Per the germline V gene, CDR1 is MDHEN and CDR2 is SYDVKM. The V end was cut by 6 bases, the J end by 8 bases, with 13 bases between. The CDR3 runs to 12 residues. DNA for the CDR3: TGTGCCAGCAGAGCAGGGGTTGGGGGCTACACCTTC. It is translated as CASRAGVGGYTF.

V is TRBV28 and J is TRBJ2-1; D is uncertain. The CDR3 runs to 11 residues. Trimming cost V 8 bases and J 2 bases, with 4 bases left between them. CDR1 and CDR2 (germline): MDHEN, SYDVKM. The DNA of the CDR3 is TGTGCCAGCGGGGCCTACAATGAGCAGTTCTTC. This gives the protein CASGAYNEQFF.

J is TRBJ2-1 and V is TRBV6-5; D is ambiguous. Germline assignment: CDR1 MNHEY and CDR2 SVGAGI. The V gene lost 4 bases and the J gene lost 8 bases, with 6 bases spanning the gap. CDR3 length: 11 residues. DNA of the CDR3: TGTGCCAGCAGTTCCCGTTATGAGCAGTTCTTC. Translated, it gives CASSSRYEQFF.

This clone was counted a single time. CDR3 DNA sequence: TGTGCCAGTAGTATAAACCCGGCGGGAGATTTTGAGCAGTTCTTC. It is translated as CASSINPAGDFEQFF. The chain is built from TRBV19 and TRBJ2-1, with 7 bases identical to TRBD2. Trimming cost V 2 bases and J 9 bases; bases outside gene matches: 10. Germline V gives CDR1 LNHDA, CDR2 SQIVND (reference sequence). The CDR3 sequence is 15 residues long.

The J gene is TRBJ2-7, the V gene TRBV6-5, with D perhaps matching TRBD1 or TRBD2 (6 bases each). The V and J ends lost 2 bases and 2 bases respectively, with 10 bases between them. The CDR3 loop spans 14 amino acids. Germline loops: CDR1 MNHEY, CDR2 SVGAGI. The CDR3 spells CASSYAGQTYEQYF. The CDR3 bases are TGTGCCAGCAGTTACGCGGGACAAACCTACGAGCAGTACTTC.

This clone turned up a few times. Other DNA sequences in this specimen translate into the identical CDR3. The rearrangement links TRBV11-3 to TRBJ1-3; TRBD1 matches 9 bases. The CDR3 totals 15 residues. J gave up 4 bases and V 5 bases, and 6 bases lay outside the gene matches. CDR1 and CDR2 (germline): SGHNT, YENEEA. CDR3 bases: TGTGCCAGCAGCCCTGGACAGGGGCCAGGAAACACCATATATTTT. This sequence encodes CASSPGQGPGNTIYF.

This clone was observed a handful of times. J is TRBJ2-1 and V is TRBV19; no firm D call. Germline CDR1 and CDR2: LNHDA and SQIVND (reference sequence). Trimming shortened V by 9 bases and J by 3 bases, and 3 bases separated the two germline ends. This CDR3 comprises 10 residues. The CDR3 spells CARDYNEQFF. CDR3 DNA: TGTGCCAGGGACTACAATGAGCAGTTCTTC.

The chain joins TRBV27 to TRBJ1-4; maybe TRBD1 (5 bases). Trimming shortened V by 2 bases and J by 5 bases, and 9 bases separated the two germline ends. CDR1 is MNHEY and CDR2 is SMNVEV in the germline V gene (reference sequence). The CDR3 runs 14 residues. Here the CDR3 reads CASSLNWDNEKLFF. As DNA, the CDR3 is TGTGCCAGCAGTTTAAATTGGGACAATGAAAAACTGTTTTTT.

The chain couples TRBV7-9 to TRBJ1-1; D gene unclear. Germline CDR1 reads SEHNR; CDR2 reads FQNEAQ (reference sequence). Trimming took 0 bases from V and 1 from J, leaving 9 bases between them. This CDR3 has 15 residues. As DNA, the CDR3 is TGTGCCAGCAGCTTAGCGGGTGGGAGGAACACTGAAGCTTTCTTT. Translated, it gives CASSLAGGRNTEAFF.

V gene TRBV18 combines with J gene TRBJ1-2; D ambiguous. V lost 3 bases, J lost 1 base, and 12 bases lay in between. The germline CDR1 and CDR2 sequences are KGHSH and LQKENI. This CDR3 has 15 residues. The CDR3 loop is CASSPMAEYNYGYTF. The CDR3 DNA reads as TGTGCCAGCTCACCCATGGCGGAATATAACTATGGCTACACCTTC. The variable domain in full, with the rest retrieved from reference TRBV18 and TRBJ1-2, is NAGVMQNPRHLVRRRGQEARLRCSPMKGHSHVYWYRQLPEEGLKFMVYLQKENIIDESGMPKERFSAEFPKEGPSILRIQQVVRGDSAAYFCASSPMAEYNYGYTFGSGTRLTVV.